This is a list of T cell receptor beta chains from one sample in a study of blood T cell repertoires in COVID-19. TCRdb's table, derived via immunoSEQ multiplex PCR, lists solely in-frame clones and lacks some. Among 150,000 to 250,000 clones listed, roughly 79% were seen once. The source material was peripheral blood. These receptors were taken from a human donor with acute or convalescent COVID-19. The donor label of this sample is uncertain. Both conserved end residues are trimmed from each CDR3.

V gene	J gene	CDR3 protein
TRBV6-5	TRBJ2-7	ASRRFREQY
TRBV12-3/TRBV12-4	TRBJ1-2	ASSPRQGDGYT
TRBV27	TRBJ2-2	ASSAGGRIGELF
TRBV7-3	TRBJ1-1	ASQGMNTEAF
TRBV6-1	TRBJ2-7	ASSEWTGGYEQY
TRBV7-8	TRBJ1-5	ASSLARANQPQH
TRBV6-2/TRBV6-3	TRBJ2-3	ASSSGLAGGNTQY
TRBV27	TRBJ2-7	ASSQTGYHEQY
TRBV15	TRBJ1-3	ATSREQGNTIY
TRBV19	TRBJ2-1	ASSDLLAGGPDEQF
TRBV5-5	TRBJ2-5	ASRLGQGSEETQY
TRBV6-2/TRBV6-3	TRBJ1-2	ASSSPILHGYT
TRBV2	TRBJ2-7	ASSSQPGTGDEQY
TRBV28	TRBJ1-2	ASSFRGWGGYT
TRBV6-5	TRBJ2-7	ASRGDTSGAYEQY
TRBV12-3/TRBV12-4	TRBJ2-5	ASKLAGAETQY
TRBV5-1	TRBJ1-6	ASSLGGTNNNSPLH
TRBV5-6	TRBJ2-2	ASSADRGRTGELF
TRBV5-6	TRBJ1-3	ASSLVGGSGNTIY
TRBV10-1	TRBJ2-5	ASSGRGQETQY
TRBV11-2	TRBJ2-3	ASSFRGSTDTQY
TRBV5-6	TRBJ2-3	ASTQRQGGTDTQY
TRBV29-1	TRBJ1-1	SVGRGWNTEAF
TRBV7-2	TRBJ1-2	ASSISGYYGYT
TRBV5-1	TRBJ2-7	ASSTGDRVTDEQY
TRBV9	TRBJ1-2	ASSVGPSQGYT
TRBV2	TRBJ1-5	ASSERRVLGNQPQH
TRBV6-5	TRBJ2-3	ASSSGLAVNTDTQY
TRBV11-2	TRBJ2-1	ASRQGNYNEQF
TRBV30	TRBJ2-1	AWSAPVRTIINEQF
TRBV5-4	TRBJ2-7	ASSHPASGRAHEQY
TRBV27	TRBJ1-2	ASSSGGSYGYT
TRBV28	TRBJ1-2	ASSLVGQGTGYT
TRBV28	TRBJ2-7	ASSPTRQRSYEQY
TRBV18	TRBJ1-3	ASSPQQGTEDTIY
TRBV10-3	TRBJ2-3	AINGQGNTQY
TRBV24-1	TRBJ2-3	ATSGGGARDTQY
TRBV30	TRBJ1-1	AWSGAGRTEAF
TRBV11-2	TRBJ2-2	ASSLVAATEVNTGELF
TRBV20-1	TRBJ2-1	SASTLGLAVYNEQF
TRBV5-1	TRBJ1-5	ASSFGHSNQPQH
TRBV19	TRBJ2-1	ASSSGQGYFNEQF
TRBV7-2	TRBJ1-4	ASSLGGIPNEKLF
TRBV24-1	TRBJ2-3	ATSDPTSGGTDTQY
TRBV30	TRBJ1-3	AWSPGTTGNTIY
TRBV5-4	TRBJ2-7	ASSFVAGSYEQY
TRBV19	TRBJ1-5	ASSMQGGNQPQH
TRBV4-1	TRBJ2-7	ASSQSVEYEQY
TRBV5-4	TRBJ1-6	ASSHPESGNNSPLH
TRBV3-1/TRBV3-2	TRBJ2-1	ASSDRDYNYNEQF